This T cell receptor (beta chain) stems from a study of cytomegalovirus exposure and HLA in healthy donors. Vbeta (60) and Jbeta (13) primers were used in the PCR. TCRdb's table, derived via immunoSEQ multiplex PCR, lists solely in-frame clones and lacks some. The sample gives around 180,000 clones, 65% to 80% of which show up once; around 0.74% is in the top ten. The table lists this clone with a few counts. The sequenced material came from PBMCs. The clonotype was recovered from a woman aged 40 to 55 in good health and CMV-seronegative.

The CDR3 DNA follows: TGTGCCAGCGGACTAGCGGGGGTAGATACGCAGTATTTT. This encodes CASGLAGVDTQYF. The chain recombines TRBV2 with TRBJ2-3, with TRBD2 identical over 13 bases. V gave up 8 bases and J gave up 5 bases; unmatched junction bases: 1. The CDR3 runs 13 residues. The V gene's germline CDR1 is SNHLY and CDR2 FYNNEI.